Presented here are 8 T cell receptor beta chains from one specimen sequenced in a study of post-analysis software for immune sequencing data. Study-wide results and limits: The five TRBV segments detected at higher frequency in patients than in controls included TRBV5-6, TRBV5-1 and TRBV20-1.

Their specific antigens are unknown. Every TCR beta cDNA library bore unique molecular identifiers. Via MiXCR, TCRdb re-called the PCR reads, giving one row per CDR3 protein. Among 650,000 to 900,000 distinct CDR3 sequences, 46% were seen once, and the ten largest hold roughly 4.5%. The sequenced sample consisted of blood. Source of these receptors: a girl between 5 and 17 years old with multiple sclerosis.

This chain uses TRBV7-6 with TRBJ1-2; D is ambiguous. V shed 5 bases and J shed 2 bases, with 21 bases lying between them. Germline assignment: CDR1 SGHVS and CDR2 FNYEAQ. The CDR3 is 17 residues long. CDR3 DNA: TGTGCCAGCAGCCCTTTAGTACCGAACAGTGCCAACTATGGCTACACCTTC. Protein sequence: CASSPLVPNSANYGYTF.

The CDR3 loop reads CASRRGRSGRAYNEQFF. CDR3 coding DNA: TGTGCCAGCAGACGGGGGAGGAGCGGGAGGGCATACAATGAGCAGTTCTTC. The chain uses TRBV7-2 and TRBJ2-1; 10 bases map to TRBD2. The ends lost 6 bases at V and 4 bases at J; junction bases unmatched: 12. The CDR3 is 17 residues long. Germline loops: CDR1 SGHTA, CDR2 FQGNSA.

This CDR3 is CASTRPGVGTGELFF. The CDR3 DNA follows: TGTGCCAGCACTCGCCCAGGGGTGGGGACCGGGGAGCTGTTTTTT. The chain links TRBV28 to TRBJ2-2; a possible D gene is TRBD1 (6 bases). The V gene lost 7 bases and the J gene lost 5 bases, with 17 bases spanning the gap. This CDR3 has 15 amino acids. CDR1 and CDR2 (germline): MDHEN, SYDVKM.

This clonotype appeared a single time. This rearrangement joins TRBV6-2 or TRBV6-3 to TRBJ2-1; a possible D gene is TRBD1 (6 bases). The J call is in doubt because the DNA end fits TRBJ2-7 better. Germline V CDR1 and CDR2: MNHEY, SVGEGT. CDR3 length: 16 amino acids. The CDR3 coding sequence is TGTGCCAGCAGTCCGGAACAGGGATGGAATGGATACGAGCAGTACTTC. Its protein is CASSPEQGWNGYEQYF.

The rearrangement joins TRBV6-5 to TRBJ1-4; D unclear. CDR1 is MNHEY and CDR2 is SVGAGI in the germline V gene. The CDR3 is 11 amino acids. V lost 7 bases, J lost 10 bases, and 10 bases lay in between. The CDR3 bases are TGTGCCAGCATCATGATTGGAAAACTGTTTTTT. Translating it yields CASIMIGKLFF.

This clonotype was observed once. CDR3 sequence (DNA): TGCAGTGCTAGAGACTCGGGACAGGGCGCAGATACGCAGTATTTT. Its translation: CSARDSGQGADTQYF. V gene TRBV20-1 combines with J gene TRBJ2-3; 9 bases map to TRBD1. Germline V lookup: CDR1 DFQATT, CDR2 SNEGSKA (reference sequence). V gave up 0 bases and J gave up 4 bases; unmatched junction bases: 5. There are 15 residues in the CDR3.

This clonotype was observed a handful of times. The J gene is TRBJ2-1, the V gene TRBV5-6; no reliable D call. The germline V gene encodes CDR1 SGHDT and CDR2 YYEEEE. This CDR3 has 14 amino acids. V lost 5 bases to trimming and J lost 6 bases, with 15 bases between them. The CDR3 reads CASSTGRMGNEQFF. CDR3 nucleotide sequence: TGTGCCAGCAGTACCGGTAGGATGGGCAATGAGCAGTTCTTC.

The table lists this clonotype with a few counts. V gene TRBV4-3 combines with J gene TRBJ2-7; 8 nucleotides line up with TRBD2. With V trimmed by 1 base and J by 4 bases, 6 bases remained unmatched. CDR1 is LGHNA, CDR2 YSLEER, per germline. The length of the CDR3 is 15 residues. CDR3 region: CASSQGAGGGYEQYF. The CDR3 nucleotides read TGCGCCAGCAGCCAAGGGGCGGGAGGAGGTTACGAGCAGTACTTC.